Listed below are T cell receptor beta chains from one sample, sequenced in a study of beta chain features in type 1 diabetes. This table comes from immunoSEQ multiplex PCR, and its TCRdb copy is limited to in-frame clones, with some not included. The table has roughly 180,000 clones, 6.5% to 9.5% seen once. Sequenced input: central memory CD4+ T cells from blood. These receptors all come from a woman aged 40 to 55 with type 1 diabetes. CDR3s include the opening cysteine and the closing phenylalanine or tryptophan. The D gene is left open where the match is weak. Expanded clones are given a class, and other clones once, few, many or no size at all.

clone_size	d_call	v_call	cdr3_aa
few	TRBD1	TRBV11-2	CASSLDAPGGVGNIQYF
.	TRBD2	TRBV4-1	CASSQDNSGGSGTQYF
many	.	TRBV18	CASSSTDRGTDTQYF
few	TRBD1	TRBV7-2	CASSPQGAGGYTF
many	.	TRBV5-1	CASSLEGDSYEQYF
few	.	TRBV19	CASTGAAEKLFF
few	.	TRBV14	CASSQEGQPHGYTF
few	.	TRBV5-1	CASSFNSMRIGSETQYF
few	.	TRBV5-4	CASSLARGSPQHF
few	.	TRBV11-1	CASSRQTNQPQHF
.	TRBD1	TRBV5-1	CASSPQGAGANVLTF
many	.	TRBV9	CASSATTDLSRNTIYF
.	.	TRBV9	CASSEGAGTGELFF
.	TRBD1	TRBV2	CASSARTGGRTDTQYF
few	.	TRBV18	CASSPNEANEQFF
few	.	TRBV7-3	CASSLGAGRLLLYF
few	.	TRBV6-1	CASSDRPGYGYTF
.	.	TRBV20-1	CSASRYEQYF
.	TRBD2	TRBV4-3	CASSQVGTSGIETQYF
many	TRBD2	TRBV5-4	CASDQGGGVYNEQFF
few	TRBD1	TRBV10-3	CAIRRTGVNEKLFF